Presented here are 15 T cell receptor beta chains from one specimen sequenced in a study of CD4 T cells in relation to SARS-CoV-2 and coronaviruses. The method was immunoSEQ multiplex PCR; TCRdb's version includes in-frame clones alone and lacks a portion of them. The table records around 12,000 clones, about 87% of them present only once. The sample was naive CD4+ T cells from PBMCs. Subset of the sample: naive CD4+ T cells isolated by negative enrichment. These receptors all stem from an adult with COVID-19.

The V gene is TRBV28, the J gene TRBJ1-5; the D gene is possibly TRBD1 (5 bases). The germline gives CDR1 MDHEN, CDR2 SYDVKM. This CDR3 comprises 14 residues. Trimming left V 6 bases short and J 0 bases short, with 9 bases between. DNA for the CDR3: TGTGCCAGCAGGCCTGGGGGTAGCAATCAGCCCCAGCATTTT. This encodes CASRPGGSNQPQHF.

This chain connects TRBV27 to TRBJ2-5, with TRBD1 matching 12 bases. CDR1 and CDR2 from the germline V gene are MNHEY and SMNVEV (reference sequence). The CDR3 is made up of 15 amino acids. V trimming: 1 base; J trimming: 7 bases; junction bases outside the gene matches: 4. CDR3 DNA sequence: TGTGCCAGCAGTTTATGGGACAGGGGGCAGGGGACCCAGTACTTC. Translated: CASSLWDRGQGTQYF.

This chain links TRBV6-5 with TRBJ1-5; 7 positions agree with TRBD1. V was pared by 5 bases and J by 6 bases, with 4 bases of the junction left unmatched. The CDR3 runs 13 residues. Germline V gene data show CDR1 as MNHEY and CDR2 as SVGAGI. CDR3 sequence reads: CASSRQGSQPQHF. CDR3 nucleotides: TGTGCCAGCAGTCGACAGGGCTCTCAGCCCCAGCATTTT.

The V call is TRBV3-1 (or the pseudogene TRBV3-2), the J call TRBJ2-5; 9 bases line up with TRBD2. Germline loops: CDR1 LGHDT, CDR2 YNNKEL (reference sequence). The V and J ends lost 2 bases and 2 bases, in that order; junction bases with no gene match: 3. The CDR3 extends over 15 amino acids. The CDR3 region is CASSQRAGGQETQYF. Written as DNA, the CDR3 is TGTGCCAGCAGCCAAAGGGCGGGGGGGCAAGAGACCCAGTACTTC.

The chain recombines TRBV6-1 with TRBJ2-5; D not certain. The V gene's germline CDR1 is MNHNS and CDR2 SASEGT. The ends were cut back, 5 bases at V and 3 bases at J, with 4 bases in the middle. CDR3 length: 11 residues. The CDR3 protein is CASSLKETQYF. CDR3 DNA: TGTGCCAGCAGTTTGAAAGAGACCCAGTACTTC.

The gene calls are TRBV28 and TRBJ1-5; the D is unclear. V was pared by 6 bases and J by 7 bases, with 10 bases between. Germline lookup yields CDR1 MDHEN and CDR2 SYDVKM. The CDR3 length is 12 residues. This CDR3 is CASSRLGQPQHF. CDR3 bases: TGTGCCAGCAGCCGGCTGGGGCAGCCCCAGCATTTT. Filled out from reference TRBV28 and TRBJ1-5, the complete variable domain reads DVKVTQSSRYLVKRTGEKVFLECVQDMDHENMFWYRQDPGLGLRLIYFSYDVKMKEKGDIPEGYSVSREKKERFSLILESASTNQTSMYLCASSRLGQPQHFGDGTRLSIL.

In nucleotides, the CDR3 is TGTGCCACGTCCGAGACAGGGGGGAACTACGAGCAGTACTTC. Translated: CATSETGGNYEQYF. V usage is TRBV10-3 and J usage is TRBJ2-7; the match to TRBD1 covers 9 bases. Per germline, CDR1 ENHRY and CDR2 SYGVKD. The CDR3 runs to 14 residues. Losses at the gene ends were 10 bases for V and 3 bases for J; bases not matched to a gene: 10.

V and J are TRBV5-6 and TRBJ2-5; 15 positions agree with TRBD2. V dropped 0 bases and J dropped 4; count of bases not matched to a gene: 10. CDR1 is SGHDT and CDR2 is YYEEEE in the germline V gene. The CDR3 runs 19 residues. The CDR3 coding sequence is TGTGCCAGCAGCTTGGATAGGACTAGCGGGGGGGCTAGAAGAGAGACCCAGTACTTC. This translates into CASSLDRTSGGARRETQYF. Drawing the rest from reference TRBV5-6 and TRBJ2-5, the complete variable domain is DAGVTQSPTHLIKTRGQQVTLRCSPKSGHDTVSWYQQALGQGPQFIFQYYEEEERQRGNFPDRFSGHQFPNYSSELNVNALLLGDSALYLCASSLDRTSGGARRETQYFGPGTRLLVL.

CDR3 sequence: CASRYSGGQNEQFF. The CDR3 DNA reads TGTGCCAGCAGGTATTCTGGGGGGCAGAATGAGCAGTTCTTC. This chain joins TRBV27 and TRBJ2-1; perhaps D is TRBD1 or TRBD2 (6 bases each). This CDR3 is 14 amino acids long. Trimming shortened V by 6 bases and J by 7 bases, and 16 bases separated the two germline ends. Per germline, CDR1 MNHEY and CDR2 SMNVEV (reference sequence).

The V call is TRBV3-1 (or the pseudogene TRBV3-2), the J call TRBJ1-2; TRBD1 aligns across 9 bases. CDR3 size: 16 residues. The J segment lost 6 bases and the V segment lost 6 bases, leaving 14 bases of the junction unmatched. The germline CDR1 and CDR2 sequences are LGHDT and YNNKEL (reference sequence). Here the CDR3 DNA reads TGTGCCAGCAGGATGACCGGGACAGGGAACCTCCATGGCTACACCTTC. This translates into CASRMTGTGNLHGYTF.

The gene calls are TRBV9 and TRBJ1-1, with 7 positions matching TRBD1. Trimming at V came to 0 bases and at J to 6 bases, leaving 11 bases not matched to a gene. The CDR3 contains 16 residues. Germline V gives CDR1 SGDLS, CDR2 YYNGEE. CDR3 nucleotide sequence: TGTGCCAGCAGCGTAGGGATCGGCAGGGGGAGGTCTGAAGCTTTCTTT. This translates into CASSVGIGRGRSEAFF.

The rearrangement joins TRBV11-2 to TRBJ2-2; D might be TRBD1 or TRBD2, each matching 6 bases. Deletions cut 1 base from V and 0 bases from J, with 9 bases between. This CDR3 is built from 16 residues. Per germline, CDR1 SGHAT and CDR2 FQNNGV. The chain's CDR3 is CASSLVRGANTGELFF. The CDR3 region has the DNA TGTGCCAGCAGCTTAGTTAGGGGGGCGAACACCGGGGAGCTGTTTTTT.

The rearrangement links TRBV19 to TRBJ2-3; D is perhaps TRBD1 (5 bases). V was cut by 5 bases and J by 2 bases, with 11 bases left in between. Germline V gene lookup returns CDR1 LNHDA and CDR2 SQIVND (reference sequence). This CDR3 region has 14 residues. DNA for the CDR3: TGTGCCAGTAGTCTGGGGCTGAACACAGATACGCAGTATTTT. It encodes CASSLGLNTDTQYF.

The V and J genes are TRBV3-1 (or the pseudogene TRBV3-2) and TRBJ2-7; 8 bases map to TRBD1. This CDR3 region has 15 residues. V trimming: 1 base; J trimming: 7 bases; junction bases outside the gene matches: 9. Germline lookup yields CDR1 LGHDT and CDR2 YNNKEL (reference sequence). CDR3 region: CASSQGPGGLGEQYF. DNA of the CDR3: TGTGCCAGCAGCCAAGGCCCAGGGGGCTTGGGGGAGCAGTACTTC.

The V call is TRBV21-1, the J call TRBJ1-2; TRBD1 is the table's D call, not checked against the DNA. TRBV21-1 is assigned pseudogene status. The CDR3 has 14 residues. CDR3 amino acids: CASNQSQLNYGYTF. CDR3 nucleotides: TGTGCCAGCAACCAATCACAGTTAAACTATGGCTACACCTTC.